The present entry profiles one TCR beta chain with its context. The data are from a study of blood T cell repertoires in COVID-19. Background on the study: Samples taken during acute and convalescent COVID-19 were collected in the United States, Italy and Spain. In each case, the material was cDNA or gDNA derived from T cells, B-cell-depleted T cells, or PBMCs.

Looked up from germline, CDR1 is MNHEY and CDR2 is SVGAGI. This CDR3 has 13 residues. V was clipped by 11 bases and J by 0 bases, with 14 bases between them. Per the authors' pipeline: Estimation of nucleated cell counts relied on the amplification of reference gene primers. Sequencing was performed with immunoSEQ multiplex PCR; in TCRdb, only in-frame clones are kept and a portion is missing. D and trimming come from the DNA, and the V and J calls and clone size come from that table. The sample includes 140,000 to 150,000 clones, around 89% of them seen just once. The material sequenced was peripheral blood. The chain carries TRBV6-5 and TRBJ2-7; D is unresolved. The source is a man between 60 and 70 years old with active or convalescent COVID-19. The CDR3 loop reads CACIKESSYEQYF. The CDR3 nucleotides read TGTGCCTGCATCAAGGAGTCCTCCTACGAGCAGTACTTC.